The TCR beta chain under discussion was sequenced for a study of a mutant IDH1 vaccine in newly diagnosed glioma. Study-wide background: Eight vaccine injections were given to patients in weeks 1, 3, 5, 7, 11, 15, 19 and 23. The study started vaccination 4-6 weeks after radiotherapy alone, or with temozolomide cycles. Those enrolled had earlier been treated with radiotherapy, temozolomide, or both, mostly both. Study findings and constraints: Of all patients, around 93% showed vaccine-induced immune responses.

The time point is: week 11, during vaccination. What each vaccine dose contained was 300 ug of mutant IDH1 20-mer peptide, accompanied by topical imiquimod. CDR3 length: 14 amino acids. Trimming pared 7 bases from V and 4 bases from J, leaving 17 bases between. Looked up from germline, CDR1 is SGHRS and CDR2 is YFSETQ. The method was immunoSEQ multiplex PCR; TCRdb's version includes in-frame clones alone and lacks a portion of them. The sample shows approximately 21,000 clones, about nine tenths of them seen only once. Turning to this clone: What it recognizes is unknown.

This sequence originates from a middle-aged woman with glioma. V and J are TRBV5-1 and TRBJ1-1, with D possibly being TRBD1 (6 bases). The sequenced sample was PBMCs, obtained from a glioma patient whose treatment included an IDH1 peptide vaccine. CDR3 sequence reads: CASYDGGAFTEAFF. CDR3 sequence (DNA): TGCGCCAGCTACGACGGGGGCGCGTTCACTGAAGCTTTCTTT.